The source of this T cell receptor beta chain is a study of T cell changes during pregnancy in multiple sclerosis. Looked up from germline, CDR1 is MDHEN and CDR2 is SYDVKM. The CDR3 length is 16 residues. Trimming stripped 1 base from V and 0 bases from J, with 12 bases between. The repertoire was sequenced with immunoSEQ multiplex PCR; TCRdb's copy has only in-frame clones and lacks some. The sample lists some 97,000 clones; about 94% were seen once. Sequenced here: peripheral blood, sampled before pregnancy. The rearrangement links TRBV28 to TRBJ1-2; possible D gene TRBD1, 6 bases. This receptor was identified in a female donor with multiple sclerosis, enrolled in a pregnancy study. CDR3 amino acids: CASSLYQGTSNYGYTF. In DNA form, the CDR3 reads TGTGCCAGCAGTTTATACCAGGGGACGTCTAACTATGGCTACACCTTC.